These 25 T cell receptor beta chains originate from one sample sequenced in a study of shared T cell receptors in the human thymus. TCRdb's table, derived via immunoSEQ multiplex PCR, lists solely in-frame clones and lacks some. Among about 660,000 clones listed, approximately 90% were seen once. The sample also formed part of further work on human thymus T cells.

Specimen: thymocytes. These receptors all stem from a boy under three years old with a congenital heart defect.

This clone was observed once. This chain links TRBV30 with TRBJ2-6; 10 positions agree with TRBD1. Germline V gives CDR1 GTSNPN, CDR2 SVGIG (reference sequence). This CDR3 is built from 20 residues. J was trimmed by 3 bases and V by 1 base; bases with no gene match: 15. CDR3 residues: CAWSGPLRGTGECGANVLTF. The CDR3 DNA sequence: TGTGCCTGGAGTGGGCCCCTTCGGGGGACAGGGGAGTGTGGGGCCAACGTCCTGACTTTC. The variable domain in full, with the rest retrieved from reference TRBV30 and TRBJ2-6, is SQTIHQWPATLVQPVGSPLSLECTVEGTSNPNLYWYRQAAGRGLQLLFYSVGIGQISSEVPQNLSASRPQDRQFILSSKKLLLSDSGFYLCAWSGPLRGTGECGANVLTFGAGSRLTVL.

The chain carries TRBV7-9 and TRBJ2-1; 14 positions agree with TRBD2. This CDR3 region has 17 residues. Trimming at V came to 5 bases and at J to 8 bases, leaving 11 bases not matched to a gene. Germline lookup yields CDR1 SEHNR and CDR2 FQNEAQ (reference sequence). The CDR3 sequence: CASSGTGTSGRIDEQFF. CDR3 DNA sequence: TGTGCCAGCAGCGGAACCGGGACTAGCGGGAGAATCGATGAGCAGTTCTTC.

CDR3 in DNA: TGTGCCATCAGTCCGGGTCCCACCGGGGAGCTGTTTTTT. This gives the protein CAISPGPTGELFF. The chain carries TRBV10-3 and TRBJ2-2, with D hard to call. Trimming took 5 bases from V and 4 from J, leaving 8 bases between them. This CDR3 spans 13 amino acids. CDR1 is ENHRY and CDR2 is SYGVKD in the germline V gene.

This chain links TRBV4-1 with TRBJ2-5; D is unresolved. Trimming took off 4 bases at V and 6 bases at J, with 18 bases between the two ends. From germline, CDR1 is MGHRA and CDR2 YSYEKL. The CDR3 is made up of 15 amino acids. The CDR3 here is CASSLQPTGTKTQYF. Here the CDR3 DNA reads TGCGCCAGCAGCCTTCAACCGACGGGTACTAAGACCCAGTACTTC.

V gene TRBV7-9 combines with J gene TRBJ2-1; 7 bases fit TRBD1. This CDR3 is 17 amino acids long. The V and J ends lost 5 bases and 2 bases, in that order; junction bases with no gene match: 12. CDR1 and CDR2 (germline): SEHNR, FQNEAQ (reference sequence). The DNA for the CDR3 is TGTGCCAGCAGCCAGTGGGCTAGACAGGGCCCCTACAATGAGCAGTTCTTC. Its translation is CASSQWARQGPYNEQFF.

The V gene is TRBV7-6, the J gene TRBJ1-2, with 7 bases matching TRBD1. V gave up 5 bases and J gave up 2 bases; unmatched junction bases: 5. The CDR3 sequence is 14 residues long. The V gene's germline CDR1 is SGHVS and CDR2 FNYEAQ. The CDR3, as DNA: TGTGCCAGCAGCGCTAACAGGGGAAACTATGGCTACACCTTC. Protein sequence: CASSANRGNYGYTF.

The chain is built from TRBV14 and TRBJ2-5; a possible D gene is TRBD1 (5 bases). This CDR3 comprises 11 residues. The V gene's germline CDR1 is SGHDN and CDR2 FVKESK. The CDR3 bases are TGTGAGGACCAACAGGAAGAGACCCAGTACTTC. Translation gives CEDQQEETQYF.

The chain joins TRBV19 to TRBJ2-1, with 9 nucleotides matching TRBD2. This CDR3 comprises 20 residues. Trimming took 7 bases from V and 8 from J; bases not matched to a gene: 27. CDR1 is LNHDA and CDR2 is SQIVND in the germline V gene (reference sequence). CDR3 bases: TGTGCCAGTAAAGGCCCTCCTTTTAGGCTTAGAGCGGGGGGCCGGGATGAGCAGTTCTTC. It translates to CASKGPPFRLRAGGRDEQFF. Looking up the rest from reference TRBV19 and TRBJ2-1 gives the full variable domain: DGGITQSPKYLFRKEGQNVTLSCEQNLNHDAMYWYRQDPGQGLRLIYYSQIVNDFQKGDIAEGYSVSREKKESFPLTVTSAQKNPTAFYLCASKGPPFRLRAGGRDEQFFGPGTRLTVL.

V and J are TRBV25-1 and TRBJ2-5; TRBD1 matches 10 bases. The CDR3 is 14 residues long. From germline, CDR1 is MGHDK and CDR2 SYGVNS. The trim removed 6 bases at V and 3 bases at J, leaving 4 bases unmatched. The CDR3 reads CASRSGTGEETQYF. CDR3 bases: TGTGCCAGCAGGAGTGGGACAGGGGAAGAGACCCAGTACTTC.

The chain links TRBV27 to TRBJ1-5; tentatively, D is TRBD1 (5 bases). The CDR3 contains 13 residues. CDR1 and CDR2 (germline): MNHEY, SMNVEV (reference sequence). Between the trimmed V and J ends, which lost 6 bases and 7 bases, there was a span of 13 bases. The CDR3 spells CASSRDSVQPQHF. CDR3 nucleotide sequence: TGTGCCAGCAGCCGGGACTCGGTACAGCCCCAGCATTTT.

The rearrangement joins TRBV7-2 to TRBJ2-1; maybe TRBD1 (6 bases). Germline CDR1 SGHTA, CDR2 FQGNSA. The CDR3 totals 19 residues. V lost 0 bases and J lost 0, with 18 bases in between. In DNA, the CDR3 is TGTGCCAGCAGCTTAGCGATCATACGGGACAAACCCTCCTACAATGAGCAGTTCTTC. Encoded protein: CASSLAIIRDKPSYNEQFF.

The chain recombines TRBV9 with TRBJ2-2, with D tentatively TRBD2 (5 bases). V lost 6 bases and J lost 7, with 7 bases in between. The CDR3 spans 11 residues. Germline values: CDR1 SGDLS, CDR2 YYNGEE. In DNA, the CDR3 is TGTGCCAGCACCCGGGGCGGGGAGCTGTTTTTT. Amino acid sequence: CASTRGGELFF.

This clone was detected only a few times. The chain links TRBV19 to TRBJ1-2, with 11 bases matching TRBD1. Germline CDR1 is LNHDA and CDR2 is SQIVND (reference sequence). Germline trimming cut 7 bases from V and 5 bases from J; bases unmatched to any gene: 3. The CDR3 runs 13 residues. The CDR3 DNA sequence: TGTGCCAGTACAGGGACAGGGGGGTATGGCTACACCTTC. Amino acid sequence: CASTGTGGYGYTF.

The chain uses TRBV5-1 and TRBJ2-2; TRBD2 matches 14 bases. The CDR3 has 20 residues. The germline V gene has CDR1 SGHRS and CDR2 YFSETQ. Unmatched junction bases numbered 14, after V lost 6 bases and J lost 1 base. The CDR3 DNA is TGCGCCAGCACCCCTCAACCAGGACTAGCGGGAGGAGAGAACACCGGGGAGCTGTTTTTT. It yields the protein CASTPQPGLAGGENTGELFF.

This chain links TRBV7-2 with TRBJ2-5; D unresolved. Trimming pared 6 bases from V and 2 bases from J, leaving 4 bases between. Germline assignment: CDR1 SGHTA and CDR2 FQGNSA. CDR3 length: 11 residues. The CDR3 sequence: CASREQETQYF. The CDR3 nucleotides read TGTGCCAGCAGGGAGCAAGAGACCCAGTACTTC.

The count of this clone is one. The CDR3 spells CASSLASRLAVRVYNEQFF. CDR3 DNA: TGTGCCAGCAGCTTGGCGTCGCGACTAGCGGTTAGAGTTTACAATGAGCAGTTCTTC. This chain links TRBV7-9 with TRBJ2-1, with TRBD2 matching 9 bases. The CDR3 loop spans 19 amino acids. Per the germline V gene, CDR1 is SEHNR and CDR2 is FQNEAQ (reference sequence). Trimming took 3 bases from V and 4 from J; bases not matched to a gene: 16.

The chain carries TRBV4-3 and TRBJ2-5; a possible D gene is TRBD2 (6 bases). CDR1 LGHNA and CDR2 YSLEER come from the germline V gene. The V and J ends lost 1 base and 5 bases respectively, with 11 bases between them. The CDR3 is made up of 14 amino acids. This CDR3 is CASSQGRGWETQYF. The CDR3 DNA is TGCGCCAGCAGCCAAGGCCGGGGGTGGGAGACCCAGTACTTC.

This clone was counted between two and nine times. The chain uses TRBV19 and TRBJ2-7; 8 bases fit TRBD1. In germline, CDR1 is LNHDA, CDR2 SQIVND (reference sequence). This CDR3 has 18 amino acids. J lost 0 bases, V lost 0 bases, and 10 bases had no gene match. The CDR3 sequence is CASSIDPLTGGSSYEQYF. The CDR3 DNA is TGTGCCAGTAGTATAGACCCATTAACAGGGGGGAGCTCCTACGAGCAGTACTTC.

The chain uses TRBV6-5 and TRBJ2-1; possible D gene TRBD2, 5 bases. V lost 7 bases to trimming and J lost 0 bases, with 13 bases between them. CDR1 is MNHEY, CDR2 SVGAGI, per germline. This CDR3 comprises 15 residues. The CDR3 sequence is CASKSGTNSYNEQFF. The CDR3 DNA reads as TGTGCCAGCAAGAGCGGAACCAACTCCTACAATGAGCAGTTCTTC.

CDR3 protein: CASSPGGRGETQYF. The CDR3 coding sequence is TGTGCCAGCAGTCCCGGAGGGCGGGGCGAGACCCAGTACTTC. This rearrangement joins TRBV27 to TRBJ2-5; TRBD2 is a possible D gene (6 bases). The ends were cut back, 5 bases at V and 5 bases at J, with 15 bases in the middle. This CDR3 has 14 residues. The V gene's germline CDR1 is MNHEY and CDR2 SMNVEV (reference sequence).

The chain carries TRBV4-1 and TRBJ2-4; 7 positions agree with TRBD1. This CDR3 is 16 amino acids long. Germline V gene lookup returns CDR1 MGHRA and CDR2 YSYEKL. V lost 0 bases, J lost 7 bases, and 9 bases stayed unmatched. CDR3 coding DNA: TGCGCCAGCAGCCAAGAAGACAGACAGGGTGACAACATTCAGTACTTC. It codes for CASSQEDRQGDNIQYF.

V usage is TRBV28 and J usage is TRBJ1-4; 7 bases are a match to TRBD1. J lost 8 bases, V lost 5 bases, and 5 bases had no gene match. The CDR3 sequence is 13 residues long. The germline CDR1 and CDR2 sequences are MDHEN and SYDVKM. CDR3 residues: CASSRTGPEKLFF. CDR3 in DNA: TGTGCCAGCAGTCGGACAGGCCCCGAAAAACTGTTTTTT.

V usage is TRBV4-1 and J usage is TRBJ2-7; D may be TRBD2 (6 bases). The CDR3 runs 14 residues. The V end was cut by 5 bases, the J end by 0 bases, with 11 bases between. Germline CDR1 is MGHRA and CDR2 is YSYEKL. CDR3 protein: CASSGLLASYEQYF. DNA for the CDR3: TGCGCCAGCAGCGGACTATTAGCCTCCTACGAGCAGTACTTC.

The count of this clone is one. The chain is built from TRBV4-2 and TRBJ1-1; tentatively, D is TRBD1 (5 bases). The ends were cut back, 4 bases at V and 5 bases at J, with 14 bases in the middle. Germline CDR1 LGHNA, CDR2 YNFKEQ. This CDR3 has 14 residues. The CDR3 is CASSLDARETEAFF. The CDR3 coding sequence is TGTGCCAGCAGCCTAGACGCCAGGGAAACTGAAGCTTTCTTT.

The chain combines TRBV7-9 with TRBJ1-2; D not certain. Germline V gives CDR1 SEHNR, CDR2 FQNEAQ (reference sequence). V was cut by 1 base and J by 5 bases, with 8 bases left in between. The CDR3 covers 13 residues. In DNA, the CDR3 is TGTGCCAGCAGCTTAGGGACTGGGTATGGCTACACCTTC. It codes for CASSLGTGYGYTF.